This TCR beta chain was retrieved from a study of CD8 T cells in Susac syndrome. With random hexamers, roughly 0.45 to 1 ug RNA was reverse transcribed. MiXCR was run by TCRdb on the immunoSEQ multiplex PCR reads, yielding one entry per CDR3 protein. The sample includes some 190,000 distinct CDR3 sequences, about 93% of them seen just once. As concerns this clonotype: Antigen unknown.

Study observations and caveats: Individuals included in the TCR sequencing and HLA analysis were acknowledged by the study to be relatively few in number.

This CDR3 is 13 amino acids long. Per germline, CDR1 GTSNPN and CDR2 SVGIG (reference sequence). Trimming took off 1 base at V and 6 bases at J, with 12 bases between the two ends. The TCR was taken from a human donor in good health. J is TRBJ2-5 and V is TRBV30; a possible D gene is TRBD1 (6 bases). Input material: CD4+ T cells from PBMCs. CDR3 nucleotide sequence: TGTGCCTGGAGTGCCCAGGGGACGAAGACCCAGTACTTC. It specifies CAWSAQGTKTQYF.